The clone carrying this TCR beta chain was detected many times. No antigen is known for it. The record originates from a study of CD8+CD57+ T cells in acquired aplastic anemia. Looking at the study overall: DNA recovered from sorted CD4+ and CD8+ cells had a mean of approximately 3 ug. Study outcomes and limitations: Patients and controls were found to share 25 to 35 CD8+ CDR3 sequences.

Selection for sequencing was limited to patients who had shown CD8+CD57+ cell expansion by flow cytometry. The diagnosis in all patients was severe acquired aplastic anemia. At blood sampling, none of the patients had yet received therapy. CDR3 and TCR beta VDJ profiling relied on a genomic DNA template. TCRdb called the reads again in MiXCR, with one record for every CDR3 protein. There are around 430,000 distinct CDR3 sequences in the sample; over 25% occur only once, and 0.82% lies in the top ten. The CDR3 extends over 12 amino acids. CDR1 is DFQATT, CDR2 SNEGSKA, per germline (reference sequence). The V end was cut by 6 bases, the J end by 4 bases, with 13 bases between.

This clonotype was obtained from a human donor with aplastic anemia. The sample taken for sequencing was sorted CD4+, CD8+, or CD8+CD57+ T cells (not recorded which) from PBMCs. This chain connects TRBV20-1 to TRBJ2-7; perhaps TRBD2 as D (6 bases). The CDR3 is CSARLGRYEQYF. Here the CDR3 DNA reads TGCAGTGCCAGACTAGGGAGGTACGAGCAGTACTTC.